The 21 T cell receptor beta chains listed next were all sequenced from one sample in a study of cytomegalovirus exposure and HLA in healthy donors. Primers for the PCR totalled 60 Vbeta and 13 Jbeta. Sequenced by immunoSEQ multiplex PCR; TCRdb stores in-frame clones only, minus some. Of around 140,000 clones detected, roughly 72% appear once; the ten largest clones hold approximately 1.8%. Sample: PBMCs. These receptors were obtained from a man aged 35-49 years in good health and CMV-seronegative.

The CDR3: CASSLGQPRQWDQPQHF. The CDR3 nucleotides read TGTGCCAGCAGCCTGGGACAGCCACGCCAGTGGGATCAGCCCCAGCATTTT. The chain links TRBV7-7 to TRBJ1-5; 7 nucleotides match TRBD1. This CDR3 is 17 amino acids long. The V segment lost 5 bases and the J segment 5 bases; nucleotides outside the gene matches: 15. Per germline, CDR1 SSHAT and CDR2 FNYEAQ (reference sequence).

The V call is TRBV28, the J call TRBJ1-5; D might be TRBD1 (6 bases). V was clipped by 6 bases and J by 1 base, with 10 bases between them. The CDR3 covers 14 residues. CDR1 and CDR2 (germline): MDHEN, SYDVKM. The CDR3 DNA reads TGTGCCAGCAGCCAAACAGGGAGCAATCAGCCCCAGCATTTT. Protein: CASSQTGSNQPQHF.

J is TRBJ2-3 and V is TRBV27; D is possibly TRBD2 (6 bases). Germline CDR1 MNHEY, CDR2 SMNVEV (reference sequence). The V gene lost 3 bases and the J gene lost 2 bases, with 12 bases spanning the gap. There are 15 residues in the CDR3. This CDR3 reads CASSFAGDFTDTQYF. CDR3 in DNA: TGTGCCAGCAGTTTCGCCGGGGACTTCACAGATACGCAGTATTTT.

The chain employs TRBV15 and TRBJ2-5; D is undetermined. Germline lookup yields CDR1 LNHNV and CDR2 YYDKDF (reference sequence). Trimming cost V 4 bases and J 5 bases, with 8 bases left between them. CDR3 length: 12 amino acids. The CDR3 bases are TGTGCCACCAGCACTACGAGGGAGACCCAGTACTTC. It encodes CATSTTRETQYF.

The chain is built from TRBV7-3 and TRBJ2-7, with 7 bases that match TRBD2. Per the germline V gene, CDR1 is SGHTA and CDR2 is FQGTGA. The CDR3 is 14 amino acids. V shed 2 bases, J shed 4 bases, and the junction held 5 bases outside the gene matches. This CDR3 reads CASSLYGGSYEQYF. CDR3 bases: TGTGCCAGCAGCTTATACGGGGGGAGTTACGAGCAGTACTTC.

V gene TRBV27 combines with J gene TRBJ1-4; no definite D call. The germline V gene has CDR1 MNHEY and CDR2 SMNVEV (reference sequence). The CDR3 is 14 amino acids. Trimming pared 3 bases from V and 3 bases from J, leaving 8 bases between. CDR3 DNA sequence: TGTGCCAGCAGTTTGAACAGAGCTAATGAAAAACTGTTTTTT. Encoded protein: CASSLNRANEKLFF.

This chain links TRBV5-1 with TRBJ2-3; no firm D call. The length of the CDR3 is 12 residues. The V end was cut by 4 bases, the J end by 4 bases, with 7 bases between. CDR1 and CDR2 from the germline V gene are SGHRS and YFSETQ. Written as DNA, the CDR3 is TGCGCCAGCAGCCTCCGTTCAGATACGCAGTATTTT. This encodes CASSLRSDTQYF.

This chain uses TRBV28 with TRBJ1-5; no reliable D call. This CDR3 comprises 14 residues. The germline V gene encodes CDR1 MDHEN and CDR2 SYDVKM. The V and J ends lost 4 bases and 2 bases respectively, with 9 bases between them. This chain's CDR3 is CASSYGVGNQPQHF. CDR3 nucleotide sequence: TGTGCCAGCAGTTACGGGGTCGGCAATCAGCCCCAGCATTTT.

This rearrangement joins TRBV27 to TRBJ2-7; TRBD1 might be the D (5 bases). The CDR3 runs to 13 residues. V was shortened by 3 bases and J by 2 bases, with 8 bases between the two germline ends. Germline-derived CDR1 and CDR2 are MNHEY and SMNVEV (reference sequence). CDR3 region: CASSFLGAYEQYF. CDR3 nucleotides: TGTGCCAGCAGTTTTTTAGGGGCCTACGAGCAGTACTTC.

The CDR3 is CASSLDTEMLSYEQYF. CDR3 DNA sequence: TGCGCCAGCAGCTTGGATACAGAGATGCTGTCCTACGAGCAGTACTTC. The gene calls are TRBV5-1 and TRBJ2-5; no reliable D call. Matching the DNA end better, TRBJ2-7 makes the J call doubtful. The germline V gene encodes CDR1 SGHRS and CDR2 YFSETQ. CDR3 length equals 16 residues.

The count of this clone is one. This rearrangement joins TRBV14 to TRBJ2-1; 10 bases match TRBD1. The CDR3 loop spans 12 amino acids. Germline lookup yields CDR1 SGHDN and CDR2 FVKESK. V was pared by 4 bases and J by 15 bases, with 6 bases of the junction left unmatched. In nucleotides, the CDR3 is TGTGCCAGCAGCCCTTTGACAGGGGGCAGGTTCTTC. Translation gives CASSPLTGGRFF.

The V gene is TRBV4-1, the J gene TRBJ1-5, with a possible D match to TRBD1 (5 bases). Germline V gene data show CDR1 as MGHRA and CDR2 as YSYEKL. The CDR3 consists of 14 residues. Trimming left V 0 bases short and J 8 bases short, with 11 bases between. DNA of the CDR3: TGCGCCAGCAGCCAAGACGCGTGGGGCGAGCCCCAGCATTTT. Translating gives CASSQDAWGEPQHF.

The rearrangement uses TRBV2 and TRBJ1-6, with TRBD1 matching 11 bases. This CDR3 has 14 residues. CDR1 SNHLY and CDR2 FYNNEI come from the germline V gene. Trimming cost V 5 bases and J 9 bases; bases outside gene matches: 3. This chain's CDR3 is CASSSGTGGSPLHF. The CDR3, as DNA: TGTGCCAGCAGTTCCGGGACAGGGGGTTCACCCCTCCACTTT.

The chain joins TRBV19 to TRBJ1-2; D gene uncertain. Trimming took off 3 bases at V and 6 bases at J, with 14 bases between the two ends. Germline CDR1 LNHDA, CDR2 SQIVND (reference sequence). The CDR3 runs 14 residues. The CDR3 DNA is TGTGCCAGTAGTATTTCTCTGGGCCTCGATGGCTACACCTTC. As protein: CASSISLGLDGYTF.

The genes are TRBV27 and TRBJ1-5, with D unresolved. Germline V lookup: CDR1 MNHEY, CDR2 SMNVEV (reference sequence). CDR3 size: 16 residues. V lost 0 bases and J lost 1, with 10 bases in between. CDR3 sequence reads: CASSLSIAASNQPQHF. In DNA form, the CDR3 reads TGTGCCAGCAGTTTATCGATAGCAGCGAGCAATCAGCCCCAGCATTTT.

This chain links TRBV18 with TRBJ1-1; the D gene is possibly TRBD1 (5 bases). The CDR3 length is 15 residues. V was shortened by 6 bases and J by 2 bases, with 16 bases between the two germline ends. CDR1 and CDR2 from the germline V gene are KGHSH and LQKENI. CDR3 nucleotide sequence: TGTGCCAGCTCGTACTCCGGAGGGGAAAACACTGAAGCTTTCTTT. Its translation: CASSYSGGENTEAFF.

This clone was found a few times. This chain joins TRBV5-8 and TRBJ2-7, with a weak D call TRBD1 (6 bases). V lost 2 bases, J lost 5 bases, and 11 bases lay in between. Germline CDR1 reads SGHTS; CDR2 reads YDEGEE. This CDR3 is 13 amino acids long. The CDR3 reads CASSFRGSNEQYF. The CDR3, as DNA: TGTGCCAGCAGCTTCAGGGGTAGCAACGAGCAGTACTTC.

The gene calls are TRBV5-4 and TRBJ2-1; 7 bases line up with TRBD2. The junction had 3 bases not matched to a gene; V was cut back by 3 bases and J by 0 bases. CDR1 is SGHNT, CDR2 YYREEE, per germline (reference sequence). The CDR3 is 15 amino acids. In DNA, the CDR3 is TGTGCCAGCAGCTCCCAGCGGGACTCCTACAATGAGCAGTTCTTC. As protein: CASSSQRDSYNEQFF.

The chain employs TRBV5-4 and TRBJ2-5; TRBD1 aligns across 10 bases. Near its end, the DNA agrees better with TRBJ2-7, so the J call may be wrong. The V gene's germline CDR1 is SGHNT and CDR2 YYREEE (reference sequence). The CDR3 totals 14 residues. In DNA, the CDR3 is TGTGCCAGCAGTCGACAGGGGGCCTCGGACGAGCAGTACTTC. Protein: CASSRQGASDEQYF.

The CDR3 DNA follows: TGTGCCAGCAGTCGAAGGACAGGGGGTAACTACAATGAGCAGTTCTTC. As protein: CASSRRTGGNYNEQFF. The V gene is TRBV6-6, the J gene TRBJ2-1; TRBD1 agrees at 10 bases. With V trimmed by 5 bases and J by 3 bases, 7 bases remained unmatched. This CDR3 spans 16 amino acids. The germline V gene encodes CDR1 MNHNY and CDR2 SVGAGI (reference sequence).

This rearrangement joins TRBV19 to TRBJ1-6; TRBD1 aligns across 8 bases. The CDR3 is 14 amino acids. Germline assignment: CDR1 LNHDA and CDR2 SQIVND (reference sequence). J was trimmed by 8 bases and V by 4 bases; bases with no gene match: 4. This chain's CDR3 is CASSTGGGHSPLHF. CDR3 DNA: TGTGCCAGTAGTACAGGGGGCGGGCATTCACCCCTCCACTTT.